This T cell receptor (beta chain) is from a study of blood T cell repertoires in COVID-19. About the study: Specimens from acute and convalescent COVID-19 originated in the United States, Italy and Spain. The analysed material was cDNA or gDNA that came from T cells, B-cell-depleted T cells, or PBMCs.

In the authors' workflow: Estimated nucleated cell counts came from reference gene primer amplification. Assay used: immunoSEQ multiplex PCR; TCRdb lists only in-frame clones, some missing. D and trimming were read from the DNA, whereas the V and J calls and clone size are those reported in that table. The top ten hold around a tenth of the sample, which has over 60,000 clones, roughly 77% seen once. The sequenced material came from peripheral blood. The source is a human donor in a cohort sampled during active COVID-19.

The CDR3 bases are TGTGCCAGCAGTTGGGACTTCCAAGAGACCCAGTACTTC. Protein: CASSWDFQETQYF. The genes are TRBV7-9 and TRBJ2-5; D perhaps matches TRBD2 (6 bases). The CDR3 is 13 amino acids. V shed 6 bases and J shed 1 base, with 9 bases lying between them. Germline assignment: CDR1 SEHNR and CDR2 FQNEAQ (reference sequence).